The TCR beta chain described here comes from a study of shared clonotypes between healthy human individuals. At the level of the study: Each donor's CD4 naive and CD4 memory cells filled three plates apiece, CD8 naive two, and CD8 memory one. Study results and limitations: Naive subsets usually exceeded memory subsets in estimated richness. Generation probabilities of non-shared clonotypes were lower (relative to those shared by all four donors). Despite large depth, rarefaction showed incomplete sorted-subset sequencing.

The data were produced by immunoSEQ multiplex PCR, yet TCRdb's version contains in-frame clones alone and is incomplete. The table records about 2 million clones, 85% to 95% of them present only once. V gave up 6 bases and J gave up 1 base; unmatched junction bases: 1. CDR3 length: 13 residues. CDR1 is WSHSY, CDR2 SAAADI, per germline. Comments on this clone: What it binds is unknown.

This sequence joins TRBV10-2 and TRBJ1-1, with 8 bases matching TRBD1. The receptor comes from a man between 18 and 29 years old in good health. Sample: naive CD4+ T cells sorted from blood. Subset here: CD45RA+ positively selected. The CDR3 nucleotides read TGCGCCAGCAGGGGGACAGGGAACACTGAAGCTTTCTTT. The encoded protein is CASRGTGNTEAFF.